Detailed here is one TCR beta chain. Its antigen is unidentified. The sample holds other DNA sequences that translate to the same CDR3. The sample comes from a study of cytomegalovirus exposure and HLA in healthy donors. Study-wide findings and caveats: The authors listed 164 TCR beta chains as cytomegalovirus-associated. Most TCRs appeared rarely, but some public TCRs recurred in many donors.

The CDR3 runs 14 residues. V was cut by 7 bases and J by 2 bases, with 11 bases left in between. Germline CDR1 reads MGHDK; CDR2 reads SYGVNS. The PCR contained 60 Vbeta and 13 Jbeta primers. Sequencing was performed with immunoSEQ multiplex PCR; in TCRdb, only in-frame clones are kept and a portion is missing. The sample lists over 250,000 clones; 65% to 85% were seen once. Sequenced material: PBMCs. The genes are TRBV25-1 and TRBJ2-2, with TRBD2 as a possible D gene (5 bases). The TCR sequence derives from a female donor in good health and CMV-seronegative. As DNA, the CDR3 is TGTGCCAGCACAGCTAGCCCTAACACCGGGGAGCTGTTTTTT. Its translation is CASTASPNTGELFF.